The 22 T cell receptor beta chains below come from one sample, sequenced in a study of blood T cell repertoires in COVID-19 (dated by TCRdb to 2018 to 2021). Library preparation used the immunoSEQ multiplex PCR assay. TCRdb carries this immuneACCESS record with in-frame sequences only. Its versions omit some clonotypes, under half of them owing to an unresolved V gene in the studies checked, with the rest unexplained. Here the sample has roughly 73,000 clones; nearly 85% occur a single time. The leading ten clones occupy 1.5% to 2% of the sample. Specimen: peripheral blood. The receptors come from a woman aged 55-69 years with acute or convalescent COVID-19.

The rearrangement links TRBV6-5 to TRBJ1-3, with no clear D. V lost 0 bases and J lost 4, with 10 bases in between. The CDR3 length is 15 residues. Germline-derived CDR1 and CDR2 are MNHEY and SVGAGI. CDR3 sequence: CASSYSAFAGNTIYF. The CDR3 DNA follows: TGTGCCAGCAGTTACTCTGCGTTCGCCGGAAACACCATATATTTT.

This clone has only a few counts. This rearrangement joins TRBV7-9 to TRBJ1-2, with a weak D call TRBD1 (5 bases). CDR1 SEHNR and CDR2 FQNEAQ come from the germline V gene (reference sequence). CDR3 length equals 16 residues. Trimming shortened V by 4 bases and J by 4 bases, and 19 bases separated the two germline ends. Written as DNA, the CDR3 is TGTGCCAGCAGCTCATGGGGCAGACGCAAGACCTATGGCTACACCTTC. It translates to CASSSWGRRKTYGYTF.

The rearrangement links TRBV27 to TRBJ2-7; 7 positions agree with TRBD1. This CDR3 contains 13 residues. Germline V gene lookup returns CDR1 MNHEY and CDR2 SMNVEV (reference sequence). Trimming cost V 3 bases and J 5 bases; bases outside gene matches: 4. The CDR3 region is CASSFYRGNEQYF. The CDR3 nucleotides are TGTGCCAGCAGTTTTTACAGGGGCAACGAGCAGTACTTC.

This clone came up once. This chain uses TRBV30 with TRBJ1-2; no reliable D call. Trimming left V 0 bases short and J 7 bases short, with 6 bases between. CDR1 is GTSNPN and CDR2 is SVGIG in the germline V gene (reference sequence). The CDR3 length is 11 residues. CDR3 loop: CAWSVNIGYTF. In DNA, the CDR3 is TGTGCCTGGAGTGTAAATATTGGCTACACCTTC.

There are a few counts of this clone. The chain carries TRBV10-2 and TRBJ2-3; TRBD2 agrees at 7 bases. CDR1 is WSHSY, CDR2 SAAADI, per germline. The J segment lost 0 bases and the V segment lost 0 bases, leaving 3 bases of the junction unmatched. The CDR3 covers 16 residues. For the CDR3, the DNA is TGCGCCAGCAGTGAGTCGGGAGGGTTTAGCACAGATACGCAGTATTTT. It translates to CASSESGGFSTDTQYF.

The gene calls are TRBV28 and TRBJ1-3; tentatively, D is TRBD1 (5 bases). Germline V gives CDR1 MDHEN, CDR2 SYDVKM. The CDR3 is 16 amino acids. V lost 3 bases and J lost 3, with 15 bases in between. CDR3 nucleotides: TGTGCCAGCAGTTTTGGGGGGGGAGGAAGTGGAAACACCATATATTTT. As protein: CASSFGGGGSGNTIYF. Full variable domain (rest looked up from reference TRBV28 and TRBJ1-3): DVKVTQSSRYLVKRTGEKVFLECVQDMDHENMFWYRQDPGLGLRLIYFSYDVKMKEKGDIPEGYSVSREKKERFSLILESASTNQTSMYLCASSFGGGGSGNTIYFGEGSWLTVV.

V usage is TRBV19 and J usage is TRBJ1-2, with 9 bases that match TRBD1. The V gene's germline CDR1 is LNHDA and CDR2 SQIVND (reference sequence). The CDR3 length is 14 residues. The ends lost 4 bases at V and 5 bases at J; junction bases unmatched: 5. CDR3 nucleotide sequence: TGTGCCAGTAGTAGATCCGGGACAGGGTATGGCTACACCTTC. This translates into CASSRSGTGYGYTF.

The chain carries TRBV6-1 and TRBJ2-7; D perhaps matches TRBD1 (6 bases). The CDR3 is made up of 15 amino acids. The ends were cut back, 2 bases at V and 1 base at J, with 12 bases in the middle. Germline values: CDR1 MNHNS, CDR2 SASEGT. This CDR3 is CASSERQGWSYEQYF. The CDR3 DNA sequence: TGTGCCAGCAGTGAACGGCAGGGGTGGTCCTACGAGCAGTACTTC.

The chain joins TRBV28 to TRBJ1-3, with a possible D match to TRBD1 (6 bases). This CDR3 contains 15 residues. In germline, CDR1 is MDHEN, CDR2 SYDVKM. V lost 2 bases and J 9 bases, leaving 17 bases between the germline ends. The CDR3 region has the DNA TGTGCCAGCAGTTTAGCCGGACCGGACAGATCCACCATATATTTT. It codes for CASSLAGPDRSTIYF.

The CDR3 sequence: CASSLTGYGGYTF. CDR3 sequence (DNA): TGTGCCAGCAGCTTAACAGGGTATGGTGGCTACACCTTC. The chain has TRBV7-9 and TRBJ1-2; possibly TRBD1 for D (6 bases). Germline V CDR1 and CDR2: SEHNR, FQNEAQ (reference sequence). Trimming shortened V by 2 bases and J by 7 bases, and 11 bases separated the two germline ends. The CDR3 extends over 13 amino acids. The full variable domain, in which reference TRBV7-9 and TRBJ1-2 provide the parts outside the CDR3, is DTGVSQNPRHKITKRGQNVTFRCDPISEHNRLYWYRQTLGQGPEFLTYFQNEAQLEKSRLLSDRFSAERPKGSFSTLEIQRTEQGDSAMYLCASSLTGYGGYTFGSGTRLTVV.

This chain uses TRBV18 with TRBJ2-2, with TRBD1 identical over 8 bases. This CDR3 has 15 amino acids. With V trimmed by 6 bases and J by 2 bases, 5 bases remained unmatched. Per the germline V gene, CDR1 is KGHSH and CDR2 is LQKENI. This CDR3 is CASSSTGENTGELFF. In DNA, the CDR3 is TGTGCCAGCTCTTCGACAGGGGAAAACACCGGGGAGCTGTTTTTT. The complete variable domain, with remaining parts taken from reference TRBV18 and TRBJ2-2, reads NAGVMQNPRHLVRRRGQEARLRCSPMKGHSHVYWYRQLPEEGLKFMVYLQKENIIDESGMPKERFSAEFPKEGPSILRIQQVVRGDSAAYFCASSSTGENTGELFFGEGSRLTVL.

This chain uses TRBV6-5 with TRBJ1-2, with D perhaps matching TRBD1 (5 bases). Germline V gene lookup returns CDR1 MNHEY and CDR2 SVGAGI. Deletions cut 8 bases from V and 0 bases from J, with 7 bases between. This CDR3 is 12 amino acids long. CDR3 coding DNA: TGTGCCAGCGACAGAGCTAACTATGGCTACACCTTC. Translation: CASDRANYGYTF.

This rearrangement joins TRBV2 to TRBJ2-1, with 14 bases that match TRBD2. Looked up from germline, CDR1 is SNHLY and CDR2 is FYNNEI. The CDR3 contains 16 residues. J lost 6 bases, V lost 6 bases, and 7 bases had no gene match. The CDR3 DNA is TGTGCCAGCAGGATACTCGGACTAGCGGGGGGCAATGAGCAGTTCTTC. Its protein is CASRILGLAGGNEQFF. Filled out from reference TRBV2 and TRBJ2-1, the complete variable domain reads EPEVTQTPSHQVTQMGQEVILRCVPISNHLYFYWYRQILGQKVEFLVSFYNNEISEKSEIFDDQFSVERPDGSNFTLKIRSTKLEDSAMYFCASRILGLAGGNEQFFGPGTRLTVL.

This clone was seen only once. The rearrangement joins TRBV2 to TRBJ2-2, with a tentative D call TRBD1 (5 bases). From germline, CDR1 is SNHLY and CDR2 FYNNEI. This CDR3 comprises 14 residues. Trimming shortened V by 0 bases and J by 7 bases, and 9 bases separated the two germline ends. The CDR3 coding sequence is TGTGCCAGCAGTGAAGCCAGGGCGGACGGGGAGCTGTTTTTT. It codes for CASSEARADGELFF.

The chain links TRBV10-2 to TRBJ2-7; a weak D match, TRBD2 (5 bases). Germline values: CDR1 WSHSY, CDR2 SAAADI. With 0 bases removed from V and 3 bases from J, the gap between germline ends came to 12 bases. This CDR3 region has 15 residues. The DNA for the CDR3 is TGCGCCAGCAGTGAGTCAGGTGGGAGTGGCTACGAGCAGTACTTC. As protein: CASSESGGSGYEQYF.

The chain joins TRBV6-1 to TRBJ1-1; D possibly corresponds to TRBD1 (6 bases). V lost 0 bases to trimming and J lost 5 bases, with 13 bases between them. CDR1 and CDR2 from the germline V gene are MNHNS and SASEGT. This CDR3 is 15 amino acids long. Here the CDR3 DNA reads TGTGCCAGCAGTGAAGCGCCCAGGGGAGGGACTGAAGCTTTCTTT. Translated: CASSEAPRGGTEAFF.

V is TRBV7-8 and J is TRBJ2-7, with D perhaps matching TRBD2 (5 bases). The V end lost 5 bases, the J end lost 5 bases, and 19 bases lay between the germline ends. Germline lookup yields CDR1 SGHVS and CDR2 FQNEAQ. The CDR3 runs to 15 residues. CDR3: CASSPLTDAGDEQYF. CDR3 nucleotide sequence: TGTGCCAGCAGCCCCCTTACCGACGCGGGTGACGAGCAGTACTTC. Based on the CDR3 plus reference TRBV7-8 and TRBJ2-7, the full variable domain is GAGVSQSPRYKVAKRGQDVALRCDPISGHVSLFWYQQALGQGPEFLTYFQNEAQLDKSGLPSDRFFAERPEGSVSTLKIQRTQQEDSAVYLCASSPLTDAGDEQYFGPGTRLTVT.

This clone ranks as medium-sized. This chain links TRBV2 with TRBJ1-5, with D perhaps matching TRBD1 (5 bases). Trimming took off 4 bases at V and 7 bases at J, with 17 bases between the two ends. Germline V lookup: CDR1 SNHLY, CDR2 FYNNEI. The CDR3 covers 15 residues. The CDR3 DNA reads as TGTGCCAGCAGTGGACAGTCCGAGGACCCACAGCCCCAGCATTTT. Amino acid sequence: CASSGQSEDPQPQHF.

The V call is TRBV30, the J call TRBJ1-1, with a weak D call TRBD1 (5 bases). The V end was cut by 4 bases, the J end by 0 bases, with 15 bases between. Germline CDR1 GTSNPN, CDR2 SVGIG (reference sequence). CDR3 length equals 15 residues. CDR3 loop: CAWNGGRDMNTEAFF. The DNA for the CDR3 is TGTGCCTGGAACGGTGGCAGGGATATGAACACTGAAGCTTTCTTT.

The J gene is TRBJ1-1, the V gene TRBV5-1; the match to TRBD1 covers 9 bases. The V and J ends lost 4 bases and 4 bases, in that order; junction bases with no gene match: 8. CDR3 length equals 15 residues. Germline V gene data show CDR1 as SGHRS and CDR2 as YFSETQ. CDR3: CASSTGTGFGTEAFF. CDR3 coding DNA: TGCGCCAGCAGCACTGGGACAGGGTTTGGCACTGAAGCTTTCTTT.

The chain uses TRBV2 and TRBJ1-5, with D possibly matching TRBD1 (5 bases). The germline V gene has CDR1 SNHLY and CDR2 FYNNEI. V was pared by 1 base and J by 7 bases, with 20 bases between. This CDR3 comprises 17 residues. The DNA of the CDR3 is TGTGCCAGCAGTGAAGATGCTGCAGGGCGGTCAGGACAGCCCCAGCATTTT. It yields the protein CASSEDAAGRSGQPQHF.

This rearrangement joins TRBV3-1 (or the pseudogene TRBV3-2) to TRBJ1-6; D remains ambiguous. The V end lost 4 bases, the J end lost 7 bases, and 11 bases lay between the germline ends. The CDR3 covers 14 residues. The germline CDR1 and CDR2 sequences are LGHDT and YNNKEL (reference sequence). CDR3 DNA sequence: TGTGCCAGCAGCCTTGGGCCTCCGAATTCACCCCTCCACTTT. Translating gives CASSLGPPNSPLHF.